This T cell receptor (beta chain) appears in the sequencing data of a study of T cells in Graves' hyperthyroidism and ophthalmopathy. This clonotype has ten or more counts. TCR beta CDR3 regions were amplified from RNA. The primer set for the first-round RT-PCR of the TCR CDR3 was HTBI. TCRdb reprocessed the multiplex PCR reads with MiXCR, giving one entry per CDR3 protein. This table has 500,000 or so distinct CDR3 sequences, about 16% appearing once. The TCR sequence derives from a woman in her twenties or thirties with Graves' ophthalmopathy. Sample: blood.

This CDR3 reads CASRPGLAGVFLYTDTQYF. The CDR3 DNA is TGTGCCAGCAGGCCGGGACTAGCGGGAGTCTTCCTTTACACAGATACGCAGTATTTT. The rearrangement joins TRBV6-2 or TRBV6-3 to TRBJ2-3, with 14 bases fitting TRBD2. The V segment lost 6 bases and the J segment 2 bases; nucleotides outside the gene matches: 13. Looked up from germline, CDR1 is MNHEY and CDR2 is SVGEGT. CDR3 length: 19 amino acids.